This record concerns one T cell receptor (beta chain) sequence. Authors' analysis steps: Cell counts per sample came from amplifying reference gene primers. Repertoires were generated with immunoSEQ multiplex PCR, while TCRdb's copy carries only in-frame clones and drops some. V, J and clone size derive from that table, while D and trimming were established from the DNA sequence. The sample has roughly 64,000 clones; more than 75% are singletons. CDR1 is SGHTA, CDR2 FQGTGA, per germline. With 6 bases clipped from V and 0 bases from J, the junction kept 8 bases outside the gene matches. This CDR3 comprises 17 residues. The data are from a study of blood T cell repertoires in COVID-19. Study-level information: Samples came from the United States, Italy and Spain, spanning acute and convalescent COVID-19.

During active infection, Seattle patients enrolled and were then monitored through disease. The receptor was derived from a man in his 60s with COVID-19, enrolled during active disease. The V call is TRBV7-3, the J call TRBJ2-5, with TRBD2 matching 12 bases. Sequencing was carried out using peripheral blood. The CDR3 nucleotides are TGTGCCAGCAGTCGAACTAGCGGGGGGAACAACCAAGAGACCCAGTACTTC. Amino acids: CASSRTSGGNNQETQYF.